A single sample is the source of the 26 T cell receptor beta chains below, sequenced in a study of T cells after yellow fever vaccination. TCRdb re-derived calls from the 5' RACE reads in MiXCR, one entry per CDR3 protein. The sample consists of more than 65,000 distinct CDR3 sequences, around 7% of them appearing once. The source was CD8+ T cells sorted from PBMCs, collected 10 days after the first yellow fever vaccination. These receptor sequences come from a man aged 18 to 30 who received the YFV17D yellow fever vaccine.

This clonotype was seen repeatedly, ten times or more. This chain uses TRBV3-1 with TRBJ2-7, with a weak D call TRBD1 (5 bases). The V and J ends lost 4 bases and 2 bases respectively, with 9 bases between them. The CDR3 spans 13 residues. CDR1 and CDR2 from the germline V gene are LGHDT and YNNKEL (reference sequence). The CDR3 nucleotides are TGTGCCAGCAGCCGGGGCCTCGCCTACGAGCAGTACTTC. Translating it yields CASSRGLAYEQYF.

This clonotype was counted a few times. The rearrangement joins TRBV9 to TRBJ1-1; D is undetermined. This CDR3 is built from 15 residues. CDR1 and CDR2 (germline): SGDLS, YYNGEE. V was trimmed by 0 bases and J by 0 bases, leaving 9 bases between them. The CDR3 is CASSVEGELNTEAFF. CDR3 sequence (DNA): TGTGCCAGCAGCGTAGAAGGAGAACTGAACACTGAAGCTTTCTTT. The full variable domain, its missing parts supplied by reference TRBV9 and TRBJ1-1, is DSGVTQTPKHLITATGQRVTLRCSPRSGDLSVYWYQQSLDQGLQFLIQYYNGEERAKGNILERFSAQQFPDLHSELNLSSLELGDSALYFCASSVEGELNTEAFFGQGTRLTVV.

This clonotype was seen only a few times. The chain couples TRBV19 to TRBJ1-1; D is uncertain. Trimming removed 5 bases from V and 2 bases from J, with 9 bases in between. The CDR3 consists of 13 residues. The V gene's germline CDR1 is LNHDA and CDR2 SQIVND (reference sequence). The CDR3 is CASSLILNTEAFF. The CDR3 nucleotides are TGTGCCAGTAGTCTCATTCTTAACACTGAAGCTTTCTTT.

Ten or more counts support this clonotype. The rearrangement links TRBV20-1 to TRBJ1-4; D is ambiguous. The CDR3 runs 15 residues. V dropped 0 bases and J dropped 5 bases, with 13 bases sitting between them. In germline, CDR1 is DFQATT, CDR2 SNEGSKA (reference sequence). Written as DNA, the CDR3 is TGCAGTGCTAGAGATCTAGGCAGCGTAAATGAAAAACTGTTTTTT. It yields the protein CSARDLGSVNEKLFF.

This clonotype has ten or more counts. This chain links TRBV25-1 with TRBJ1-1; D remains ambiguous. Germline CDR1 MGHDK, CDR2 SYGVNS. The V end lost 1 base, the J end lost 7 bases, and 10 bases lay between the germline ends. CDR3 size: 13 residues. This CDR3 reads CASSELWEVEAFF. Here the CDR3 DNA reads TGTGCCAGCAGTGAATTGTGGGAGGTTGAAGCTTTCTTT.

Many counts were recorded for this clonotype. The chain couples TRBV27 to TRBJ2-7, with TRBD1 as a possible D gene (6 bases). The CDR3 has 16 amino acids. V gave up 8 bases and J gave up 2 bases, with 22 bases separating them. The germline CDR1 and CDR2 sequences are MNHEY and SMNVEV (reference sequence). This chain's CDR3 is CASSPLRAGQTYEQYF. Here the CDR3 DNA reads TGTGCCAGCTCGCCTCTCAGGGCAGGACAGACCTACGAGCAGTACTTC.

This clonotype has ten or more counts. This rearrangement joins TRBV4-1 to TRBJ1-5; no firm D call. CDR1 and CDR2 (germline): MGHRA, YSYEKL. Trimming took 3 bases from V and 4 from J, leaving 10 bases between them. This CDR3 contains 14 residues. The CDR3 DNA reads TGCGCCAGCAGCCAGAGACAAGGAAATCAGCCCCAGCATTTT. Its translation: CASSQRQGNQPQHF.

This clonotype was recorded many times. The rearrangement uses TRBV6-5 and TRBJ2-2, with TRBD2 matching over 9 bases. J was trimmed by 7 bases and V by 8 bases; bases with no gene match: 14. The CDR3 is made up of 16 amino acids. CDR1 is MNHEY, CDR2 SVGAGI, per germline. CDR3 in amino acids: CASAPTRERGDGELFF. The CDR3 DNA sequence: TGTGCCAGCGCCCCCACCAGGGAGCGGGGGGACGGGGAGCTGTTTTTT.

In this sample, this clonotype turned up many times. The rearrangement links TRBV6-2 or TRBV6-3 to TRBJ1-6, with D perhaps matching TRBD1 (5 bases). The germline gives CDR1 MNHEY, CDR2 SVGEGT. The ends were cut back, 0 bases at V and 5 bases at J, with 11 bases in the middle. CDR3 length: 16 amino acids. The CDR3 spells CASSYSRTRNNSPLHF. CDR3 DNA: TGTGCCAGCAGTTACTCGAGGACAAGGAATAATTCACCCCTCCACTTT.

This clonotype was recorded many times. The chain employs TRBV29-1 and TRBJ1-1; D may be TRBD1 (5 bases). CDR1 SQVTM and CDR2 ANQGSEA come from the germline V gene. V was cut by 4 bases and J by 6 bases, with 21 bases left in between. This CDR3 has 15 amino acids. CDR3 loop: CSVVWSEGEVAEAFF. For the CDR3, the DNA is TGCAGCGTTGTCTGGTCGGAAGGGGAAGTCGCTGAAGCTTTCTTT. Filled out from reference TRBV29-1 and TRBJ1-1, the complete variable domain reads SAVISQKPSRDICQRGTSLTIQCQVDSQVTMMFWYRQQPGQSLTLIATANQGSEATYESGFVIDKFPISRPNLTFSTLTVSNMSPEDSSIYLCSVVWSEGEVAEAFFGQGTRLTVV.

Ten or more counts support this clonotype. V is TRBV7-9 and J is TRBJ1-1, with 7 nucleotides matching TRBD1. The CDR3 length is 15 residues. With V trimmed by 5 bases and J by 0 bases, 6 bases remained unmatched. The germline V gene has CDR1 SEHNR and CDR2 FQNEAQ (reference sequence). For the CDR3, the DNA is TGTGCCAGCAGCGGCCCACAGGGGATGAACACTGAAGCTTTCTTT. Residues: CASSGPQGMNTEAFF.

This clonotype occurred many times. This chain joins TRBV6-1 and TRBJ2-5; the D is unclear. The CDR3 consists of 14 residues. CDR1 MNHNS and CDR2 SASEGT come from the germline V gene. Trimming removed 5 bases at V and 2 bases at J, with 12 bases between. DNA of the CDR3: TGTGCCAGCAGTCCGGCCGGCAGACAAGAGACCCAGTACTTC. Translating it yields CASSPAGRQETQYF.

About this clonotype: A read error may be the cause here, since a much bigger clone is one base away. The genes are TRBV4-2 and TRBJ1-1; 7 positions agree with TRBD1. This CDR3 has 16 amino acids. Germline CDR1 LGHNA, CDR2 YNFKEQ. CDR3 loop: CASNQENGGGHTEAFF. CDR3 coding DNA: TGTGCCAGCAACCAAGAGAACGGAGGGGGCCACACTGAAGCTTTCTTT.

V is TRBV14 and J is TRBJ2-3, with D maybe TRBD1 (6 bases). CDR3 length: 15 residues. Trimming pared 6 bases from V and 1 base from J, leaving 14 bases between. Germline CDR1 and CDR2: SGHDN and FVKESK. This CDR3 is CASRRPPGGTDTQYF. In DNA, the CDR3 is TGTGCCAGCAGGCGGCCCCCAGGGGGCACAGATACGCAGTATTTT.

The chain employs TRBV5-6 and TRBJ2-7; no clear D. The CDR3 sequence is 14 residues long. Germline CDR1 SGHDT, CDR2 YYEEEE. V dropped 2 bases and J dropped 3 bases, with 12 bases sitting between them. The CDR3 DNA follows: TGTGCCAGCAGCTTCGGCAGCAGGATCTACGAGCAGTACTTC. This encodes CASSFGSRIYEQYF.

The chain recombines TRBV7-2 with TRBJ1-3, with a tentative D call TRBD1 (6 bases). CDR1 and CDR2 (germline): SGHTA, FQGNSA. The CDR3 totals 15 residues. Trimming took off 3 bases at V and 2 bases at J, with 11 bases between the two ends. The DNA of the CDR3 is TGTGCCAGCAGCTTCCTTTCAGGGGCTGGAAACACCATATATTTT. Translating it yields CASSFLSGAGNTIYF.

V gene TRBV6-1 combines with J gene TRBJ2-7; 8 bases are shared with TRBD1. CDR1 and CDR2 from the germline V gene are MNHNS and SASEGT. The CDR3 spans 17 residues. V trimming: 1 base; J trimming: 0 bases; junction bases outside the gene matches: 8. The CDR3 DNA sequence: TGTGCCAGCAGTGAAGACTTATCGGACAGGGCCTCCTACGAGCAGTACGTC. Its translation: CASSEDLSDRASYEQYV.

At least ten counts were recorded for this clonotype. The gene calls are TRBV5-1 and TRBJ1-5; D is ambiguous. The length of the CDR3 is 13 residues. Germline V gives CDR1 SGHRS, CDR2 YFSETQ. V was cut by 2 bases and J by 3 bases, with 6 bases left in between. The CDR3: CASSLSINQPQHF. The CDR3 bases are TGCGCCAGCAGCTTATCGATCAATCAGCCCCAGCATTTT.

This chain connects TRBV11-2 to TRBJ1-1; TRBD1 aligns across 12 bases. J was trimmed by 4 bases and V by 0 bases; bases with no gene match: 18. CDR3 length: 21 residues. Looked up from germline, CDR1 is SGHAT and CDR2 is FQNNGV. The CDR3 protein is CASSLEGIRPGQGASGTEAFF. The CDR3 nucleotides are TGTGCCAGCAGCTTAGAAGGAATTCGTCCGGGACAGGGGGCCAGCGGCACTGAAGCTTTCTTT.

This clonotype was seen at least ten times. V and J are TRBV10-3 and TRBJ1-3; D is unresolved. Germline V gene data show CDR1 as ENHRY and CDR2 as SYGVKD. The V gene lost 9 bases and the J gene lost 4 bases, with 7 bases spanning the gap. The CDR3 totals 11 residues. CDR3 nucleotides: TGTGCCATTCGGGCGGGAAACACCATATATTTT. Amino acids: CAIRAGNTIYF.

This clonotype was seen at least ten times. The gene calls are TRBV4-2 and TRBJ2-7; 9 bases line up with TRBD2. V gave up 0 bases and J gave up 5 bases; unmatched junction bases: 5. CDR3 length equals 15 residues. Germline CDR1 reads LGHNA; CDR2 reads YNFKEQ. The CDR3 DNA follows: TGTGCCAGCAGCCAAGAAACTAGCGGGTTCAACGAGCAGTACTTC. Translation gives CASSQETSGFNEQYF.

This clonotype turned up a few times. This chain connects TRBV27 to TRBJ2-7; 10 bases line up with TRBD1. CDR3 length equals 15 residues. The ends lost 5 bases at V and 3 bases at J; junction bases unmatched: 7. In germline, CDR1 is MNHEY, CDR2 SMNVEV (reference sequence). The chain's CDR3 is CASSPGQGIVYEQYF. The CDR3 bases are TGTGCCAGCAGTCCGGGACAGGGGATCGTCTACGAGCAGTACTTC.

The V and J genes are TRBV6-2 or TRBV6-3 and TRBJ1-6; 8 positions agree with TRBD1. The CDR3 loop spans 14 amino acids. V trimming: 2 bases; J trimming: 14 bases; junction bases outside the gene matches: 8. Germline V CDR1 and CDR2: MNHEY, SVGEGT. The CDR3 loop is CASSYPIQGAALHF. In nucleotides, the CDR3 is TGTGCCAGCAGTTACCCGATCCAGGGGGCGGCCCTCCACTTT.

This rearrangement joins TRBV7-6 to TRBJ2-7; a possible D gene is TRBD1 (6 bases). V was cut by 2 bases and J by 5 bases, with 16 bases left in between. CDR3 size: 15 residues. CDR1 and CDR2 (germline): SGHVS, FNYEAQ. The CDR3 spells CASSLSDSFSDEQYV. The CDR3 DNA sequence: TGTGCCAGCAGCTTATCGGACAGCTTTTCGGACGAGCAGTACGTC.

This clonotype occurred many times. J is TRBJ2-1 and V is TRBV7-2; D is unresolved. Germline CDR1 reads SGHTA; CDR2 reads FQGNSA. CDR3 length: 14 residues. With 5 bases removed from V and 0 bases from J, the gap between germline ends came to 8 bases. The CDR3 sequence is CASSPEISYNEQFF. DNA of the CDR3: TGTGCCAGCAGCCCGGAGATCTCCTACAATGAGCAGTTCTTC.

At least ten counts were recorded for this clonotype. The chain links TRBV5-1 to TRBJ2-1; no definite D call. V was pared by 2 bases and J by 2 bases, with 11 bases between. The CDR3 runs to 15 residues. Germline V lookup: CDR1 SGHRS, CDR2 YFSETQ. CDR3 sequence reads: CASSFGALTYNEQFF. Here the CDR3 DNA reads TGCGCCAGCAGCTTTGGCGCGCTAACCTACAATGAGCAGTTCTTC.